These T cell receptor beta chains were read from a single sample in a study of blood T cell repertoires in COVID-19. Clones were read by immunoSEQ multiplex PCR, and TCRdb kept only the in-frame ones, dropping some. In the table there are more than 100,000 clones, about 89% of which are singletons. Specimen: peripheral blood. All receptors derive from a man aged 45-60 years with active or convalescent COVID-19. Both conserved end residues are part of each CDR3. A D gene is named only where the DNA matches it firmly. The size field is filled for only some rows; it gives once, few, many or a size class.

D: .; J: TRBJ2-1; V: TRBV25-1; length: 14; size: .; CDR3: CASSGVGRSDEQFF; DNA: TGTGCCAGCAGTGGGGTAGGGAGGTCGGATGAGCAGTTCTTC
D: TRBD1; J: TRBJ2-5; V: TRBV19; length: 18; size: .; CDR3: CASPTGRWDEWYQETQYF; DNA: TGTGCCAGCCCGACAGGGCGCTGGGACGAATGGTACCAAGAGACCCAGTACTTC
D: .; J: TRBJ2-7; V: TRBV3-1/TRBV3-2; length: 13; size: .; CDR3: CASSPGGGAEQYF; DNA: TGTGCCAGCAGCCCCGGAGGAGGTGCCGAGCAGTACTTC
D: TRBD1; J: TRBJ1-4; V: TRBV5-4; length: 15; size: .; CDR3: CASSSGGGLNEKLFF; DNA: TGTGCCAGCAGCTCAGGGGGCGGTCTTAATGAAAAACTGTTTTTT
D: .; J: TRBJ2-7; V: TRBV9; length: 17; size: .; CDR3: CASSPHNSGGSSYEQYF; DNA: TGTGCCAGCAGCCCACATAATTCGGGGGGCAGCTCCTACGAGCAGTACTTC
D: TRBD1; J: TRBJ1-1; V: TRBV5-1; length: 14; size: .; CDR3: CASSTTGGNTEAFF; DNA: TGCGCCAGCAGCACGACAGGGGGGAACACTGAAGCTTTCTTT
D: TRBD2; J: TRBJ2-3; V: TRBV6-5; length: 14; size: once; CDR3: CASKTSPSTDTQYF; DNA: TGTGCCAGCAAGACTAGCCCTAGCACAGATACGCAGTATTTT
D: TRBD2; J: TRBJ2-7; V: TRBV28; length: 16; size: .; CDR3: CASSSPTSGRVGEQYF; DNA: TGTGCCAGCAGTTCCCCCACTAGCGGGAGGGTTGGCGAGCAGTACTTC
D: .; J: TRBJ1-2; V: TRBV11-3; length: 15; size: .; CDR3: CASSLFPARGAGYTF; DNA: TGTGCCAGCAGCTTATTCCCAGCTCGGGGGGCTGGCTACACCTTC
D: TRBD2; J: TRBJ2-7; V: TRBV4-3; length: 15; size: .; CDR3: CASSQEGSGGYEQYF; DNA: TGCGCCAGCAGCCAAGAAGGTAGCGGGGGTTACGAGCAGTACTTC
D: .; J: TRBJ2-7; V: TRBV6-1; length: 15; size: .; CDR3: CASSEAYGRVGEQYF; DNA: TGTGCCAGCAGTGAAGCGTACGGCAGGGTGGGGGAGCAGTACTTC
D: TRBD2; J: TRBJ2-7; V: TRBV19; length: 16; size: .; CDR3: CASSMSSGNHYHEQYF; DNA: TGTGCCAGTAGTATGAGTAGCGGGAACCATTATCACGAGCAGTACTTC
D: TRBD1; J: TRBJ1-2; V: TRBV6-1; length: 17; size: .; CDR3: CASSEVSGRQGGYGYTF; DNA: TGTGCCAGCAGTGAAGTGTCAGGGAGACAGGGAGGCTATGGCTACACCTTC
D: TRBD2; J: TRBJ2-5; V: TRBV3-1/TRBV3-2; length: 16; size: .; CDR3: CASSIKFSGSQETQYF; DNA: TGTGCCAGCAGCATTAAGTTCAGCGGGAGTCAAGAGACCCAGTACTTC
D: TRBD1; J: TRBJ1-6; V: TRBV5-1; length: 16; size: .; CDR3: CASSLTQGVGSSPLHF; DNA: TGCGCCAGCAGCTTGACCCAGGGGGTAGGAAGTTCACCCCTCCACTTT
D: .; J: TRBJ1-3; V: TRBV6-4; length: 18; size: .; CDR3: CASSDSITGRRCGNTIYF; DNA: TGTGCCAGCAGTGACTCCATTACAGGCCGGCGGTGTGGAAACACCATATATTTT
D: TRBD1; J: TRBJ2-7; V: TRBV3-1/TRBV3-2; length: 14; size: .; CDR3: CASSQGQGSYEQYF; DNA: TGTGCCAGCAGCCAAGGACAGGGCTCCTACGAGCAGTACTTC
D: .; J: TRBJ2-4; V: TRBV21-1; length: 16; size: .; CDR3: CASSKSGVGWKNIQYF; DNA: TGTGCCAGCAGCAAATCAGGGGTCGGGTGGAAAAACATTCAGTACTTC
D: TRBD1; J: TRBJ1-5; V: TRBV6-5; length: 14; size: .; CDR3: CASRPATGDQPQHF; DNA: TGTGCCAGCAGACCGGCGACAGGGGATCAGCCCCAGCATTTT
D: .; J: TRBJ1-2; V: TRBV6-5; length: 13; size: .; CDR3: CASGDSLGYGYTF; DNA: TGTGCCAGCGGGGACTCCCTGGGCTATGGCTACACCTTC
D: .; J: TRBJ1-4; V: TRBV2; length: 16; size: many; CDR3: CASSVDRPATNEKLFF; DNA: TGTGCCAGCAGTGTAGACAGGCCTGCAACTAATGAAAAACTGTTTTTT
D: TRBD1; J: TRBJ1-1; V: TRBV11-2; length: 13; size: .; CDR3: CASSLDLTGKAFF; DNA: TGTGCCAGCAGCTTAGATTTGACAGGGAAAGCTTTCTTT
D: .; J: TRBJ2-7; V: TRBV7-2; length: 11; size: .; CDR3: CASSYPGEQYF; DNA: TGTGCCAGCAGCTACCCAGGCGAGCAGTACTTC
D: TRBD1; J: TRBJ2-7; V: TRBV19; length: 14; size: .; CDR3: CASRNSTGVYEQYF; DNA: TGTGCCAGTAGAAACTCCACAGGGGTCTACGAGCAGTACTTC
D: TRBD2; J: TRBJ2-3; V: TRBV5-6; length: 15; size: .; CDR3: CASSPRGLATDTQYF; DNA: TGTGCCAGCAGCCCGAGGGGACTAGCAACAGATACGCAGTATTTT
D: .; J: TRBJ1-1; V: TRBV21-1; length: 14; size: .; CDR3: CASSRVRGRGEAFF; DNA: TGTGCCAGCAGCAGGGTCCGGGGCAGGGGTGAAGCTTTCTTT
D: .; J: TRBJ2-2; V: TRBV5-6; length: 13; size: .; CDR3: CASSRTSTGELFF; DNA: TGTGCCAGCAGCAGGACATCCACCGGGGAGCTGTTTTTT
D: .; J: TRBJ2-3; V: TRBV5-8; length: 12; size: .; CDR3: CASGRNTDTQYF; DNA: TGTGCCAGCGGCAGGAACACAGATACGCAGTATTTT
D: TRBD1; J: TRBJ2-2; V: TRBV2; length: 16; size: .; CDR3: CASTGGRDRNTGELFF; DNA: TGTGCCAGCACCGGAGGAAGGGACAGGAACACCGGGGAGCTGTTTTTT
D: .; J: TRBJ2-1; V: TRBV28; length: 12; size: .; CDR3: CATEIPSDEQFF; DNA: TGTGCCACCGAGATCCCCTCGGATGAGCAGTTCTTC
D: TRBD2; J: TRBJ2-3; V: TRBV5-6; length: 16; size: .; CDR3: CASNKRTGRLTDTQYF; DNA: TGTGCCAGCAACAAACGGACCGGGAGGCTCACAGATACGCAGTATTTT
D: .; J: TRBJ1-1; V: TRBV29-1; length: 14; size: .; CDR3: CSARAGGFNTEAFF; DNA: TGCAGCGCCCGGGCAGGAGGATTTAACACTGAAGCTTTCTTT
D: .; J: TRBJ1-5; V: TRBV5-8; length: 15; size: .; CDR3: CASSSGTMGNQPQHF; DNA: TGTGCCAGCAGCTCAGGGACAATGGGCAATCAGCCCCAGCATTTT
D: .; J: TRBJ2-1; V: TRBV11-2; length: 12; size: .; CDR3: CASSLGEREQFF; DNA: TGTGCCAGCAGCTTAGGAGAGCGGGAGCAGTTCTTC
D: .; J: TRBJ2-1; V: TRBV30; length: 18; size: .; CDR3: CAWSVISPRGFSYNEQFF; DNA: TGTGCCTGGAGTGTGATCTCCCCCCGGGGATTCTCCTACAATGAGCAGTTCTTC
D: .; J: TRBJ2-4; V: TRBV6-5; length: 12; size: .; CDR3: CASREILNIQYF; DNA: TGTGCCAGCAGGGAGATATTAAACATTCAGTACTTC
D: TRBD1; J: TRBJ1-2; V: TRBV2; length: 13; size: .; CDR3: CAIDRGEDYGYTF; DNA: TGTGCCATAGACAGGGGGGAAGACTATGGCTACACCTTC
D: TRBD2; J: TRBJ2-5; V: TRBV5-1; length: 14; size: .; CDR3: CASMIAGSVETQYF; DNA: TGCGCCAGCATGATAGCGGGCTCTGTAGAGACCCAGTACTTC
D: TRBD1; J: TRBJ2-5; V: TRBV9; length: 14; size: .; CDR3: CASSTTGSQETQYF; DNA: TGTGCCAGCAGCACGACAGGGTCACAAGAGACCCAGTACTTC
D: TRBD1; J: TRBJ2-7; V: TRBV2; length: 14; size: .; CDR3: CASSKDRAPSEQYF; DNA: TGTGCCAGCAGTAAGGACAGGGCCCCTTCCGAGCAGTACTTC
D: TRBD1; J: TRBJ1-6; V: TRBV6-5; length: 14; size: few; CDR3: CASRLGQGVSPLHF; DNA: TGTGCCAGCAGACTCGGACAGGGGGTGTCACCCCTCCACTTT
D: TRBD1; J: TRBJ1-5; V: TRBV5-1; length: 16; size: .; CDR3: CASSAYRGDGNQPQHF; DNA: TGCGCCAGCAGCGCGTACAGGGGCGATGGTAATCAGCCCCAGCATTTT
D: .; J: TRBJ1-5; V: TRBV2; length: 14; size: .; CDR3: CASSEARRDQPQHF; DNA: TGTGCCAGCAGTGAAGCAAGGAGAGATCAGCCCCAGCATTTT
D: .; J: TRBJ2-7; V: TRBV10-3; length: 13; size: .; CDR3: CAISERKEGEQYF; DNA: TGTGCCATCAGTGAGAGGAAGGAGGGGGAGCAGTACTTC
D: .; J: TRBJ2-5; V: TRBV24-1; length: 18; size: .; CDR3: CATSEYTYNPGDQETQYF; DNA: TGTGCCACCAGTGAATATACCTACAACCCCGGGGACCAAGAGACCCAGTACTTC
D: .; J: TRBJ2-3; V: TRBV21-1; length: 17; size: .; CDR3: CASSKVERGVRTDTQYF; DNA: TGTGCCAGCAGCAAAGTAGAGCGGGGGGTGCGGACAGATACGCAGTATTTT
D: TRBD2; J: TRBJ2-1; V: TRBV10-2; length: 14; size: .; CDR3: CASMLASGYNEQFF; DNA: TGCGCCAGCATGTTGGCTAGCGGATACAATGAGCAGTTCTTC
D: TRBD1; J: TRBJ2-3; V: TRBV6-2/TRBV6-3; length: 15; size: .; CDR3: CASSQQGAGTDTQYF; DNA: TGTGCCAGCAGTCAACAGGGGGCTGGCACAGATACGCAGTATTTT
D: .; J: TRBJ2-7; V: TRBV2; length: 14; size: .; CDR3: CASSLVGSAYEQYF; DNA: TGTGCCAGCAGCCTGGTGGGTAGCGCCTACGAGCAGTACTTC
D: .; J: TRBJ1-2; V: TRBV27; length: 13; size: .; CDR3: CASRLTVSYGYTF; DNA: TGTGCCAGCAGATTGACAGTTAGCTATGGCTACACCTTC
D: TRBD1; J: TRBJ1-4; V: TRBV6-1; length: 15; size: .; CDR3: CASSDNRGPNEKLFF; DNA: TGTGCCAGCAGTGACAACAGGGGTCCTAATGAAAAACTGTTTTTT
D: .; J: TRBJ1-1; V: TRBV18; length: 14; size: .; CDR3: CASSPNAGYTEAFF; DNA: TGTGCCAGCTCACCTAATGCGGGGTACACTGAAGCTTTCTTT
D: .; J: TRBJ1-3; V: TRBV12-3/TRBV12-4; length: 13; size: .; CDR3: CASSLGEPSTIYF; DNA: TGTGCCAGCAGTTTGGGCGAGCCCTCCACCATATATTTT
D: .; J: TRBJ2-1; V: TRBV27; length: 13; size: .; CDR3: CASSLSRGNEQFF; DNA: TGTGCCAGCAGTTTATCAAGGGGGAATGAGCAGTTCTTC
D: .; J: TRBJ2-4; V: TRBV30; length: 12; size: once; CDR3: CAWSVSSLFQYF; DNA: TGTGCCTGGAGTGTATCGAGTCTCTTCCAGTACTTC
D: TRBD2; J: TRBJ2-2; V: TRBV11-3; length: 18; size: .; CDR3: CASSVGQGLAGATGELFF; DNA: TGTGCCAGCAGCGTGGGGCAGGGACTAGCGGGAGCCACCGGGGAGCTGTTTTTT
D: .; J: TRBJ1-1; V: TRBV25-1; length: 13; size: .; CDR3: CASGLPGEVGAFF; DNA: TGTGCCAGCGGTCTCCCGGGGGAGGTGGGGGCTTTCTTT
D: TRBD2; J: TRBJ2-5; V: TRBV28; length: 15; size: .; CDR3: CASSWPTGGQETQYF; DNA: TGTGCCAGCAGTTGGCCCACGGGGGGTCAAGAGACCCAGTACTTC
D: TRBD1; J: TRBJ1-1; V: TRBV3-1/TRBV3-2; length: 14; size: .; CDR3: CASSQRQGNTEAFF; DNA: TGTGCCAGCAGCCAACGACAGGGTAACACTGAAGCTTTCTTT